These 16 T cell receptor beta chains were all obtained from the same sample, sequenced in a study of shared clonotypes between healthy human individuals. The method was immunoSEQ multiplex PCR; TCRdb's version includes in-frame clones alone and lacks a portion of them. The table records about 230,000 clones, approximately 70% of them present only once. Input material: memory CD4+ T cells sorted from blood. This sample's subset: CD45RA-negative fraction. These receptor sequences come from a man aged 25-40 years in good health.

This clone was recorded a few times. The sample carries other DNA sequences with the same CDR3. The chain is built from TRBV5-1 and TRBJ1-1; tentative D call: TRBD1 (6 bases). This CDR3 comprises 15 residues. Looked up from germline, CDR1 is SGHRS and CDR2 is YFSETQ. The germline V and J ends were trimmed by 4 bases and 0 bases, with 13 bases remaining between them. The CDR3 loop reads CASSPRTDLNTEAFF. CDR3 bases: TGCGCCAGCAGCCCCAGGACAGACCTGAACACTGAAGCTTTCTTT.

The genes are TRBV11-2 and TRBJ1-4; maybe TRBD1 (5 bases). Looked up from germline, CDR1 is SGHAT and CDR2 is FQNNGV. Trimming pared 1 base from V and 17 bases from J, leaving 17 bases between. The CDR3 extends over 13 amino acids. The CDR3 sequence: CASSLGRQRGIFF. The CDR3 bases are TGTGCCAGCAGCTTAGGCCGCCAAAGGGGCATCTTTTTT.

The rearrangement links TRBV18 to TRBJ2-1; TRBD2 is a possible D gene (6 bases). Trimming removed 3 bases at V and 8 bases at J, with 8 bases between. This CDR3 spans 12 amino acids. Germline V CDR1 and CDR2: KGHSH, LQKENI. CDR3 sequence (DNA): TGTGCCAGCTCACCGCGACTAGATGAGCAGTTCTTC. Translation: CASSPRLDEQFF.

The chain has TRBV10-2 and TRBJ2-3; maybe TRBD2 (6 bases). Germline V CDR1 and CDR2: WSHSY, SAAADI. This CDR3 is built from 16 residues. The V gene lost 6 bases and the J gene lost 0 bases, with 16 bases spanning the gap. The CDR3 DNA reads as TGCGCCAGCAGGGGGGGTAGCAGATATAGCACAGATACGCAGTATTTT. As protein: CASRGGSRYSTDTQYF.

This clone was seen only once. This may come from a read error, since a much larger clone is one base off. The V and J genes are TRBV2 and TRBJ2-3; 8 positions agree with TRBD1. Germline V gene data show CDR1 as SNHLY and CDR2 as FYNNEI. This CDR3 is 15 amino acids long. The CDR3 region has the DNA TGTGCCAGCAGTGATGTAGGACAGGGCACAGATATGCAGTATTTT. This translates into CASSDVGQGTDMQYF.

The CDR3 DNA reads TGTGCCAGCAGCTTGGCGTCCCGGGGAGATACGCAGTATTTT. It encodes CASSLASRGDTQYF. The rearrangement links TRBV5-6 to TRBJ2-3; D perhaps matches TRBD2 (5 bases). Trimming removed 0 bases from V and 5 bases from J, with 10 bases in between. Germline loops: CDR1 SGHDT, CDR2 YYEEEE. The CDR3 is 14 amino acids.

The chain links TRBV5-1 to TRBJ1-2; the D is unclear. The CDR3 is 14 residues long. V gave up 0 bases and J gave up 4 bases, with 10 bases separating them. Germline assignment: CDR1 SGHRS and CDR2 YFSETQ. The CDR3 region has the DNA TGCGCCAGCAGCTTGGGCACCATGGGCTATGGCTACACCTTC. Amino acid sequence: CASSLGTMGYGYTF.

V usage is TRBV7-9 and J usage is TRBJ2-7; 9 bases fit TRBD1. The germline V gene encodes CDR1 SEHNR and CDR2 FQNEAQ (reference sequence). The CDR3 has 15 amino acids. The V segment lost 4 bases and the J segment 4 bases; nucleotides outside the gene matches: 8. The CDR3 loop reads CASSYGGTGSYEQYF. In DNA, the CDR3 is TGTGCCAGCAGCTATGGAGGGACAGGGTCTTACGAGCAGTACTTC.

As for this clone: A junction boundary mismatches the germline segment, possibly from a read error. The chain couples TRBV11-2 to TRBJ2-6; 10 nucleotides agree with TRBD1. Per germline, CDR1 SGHAT and CDR2 FQNNGV. The CDR3 length is 17 residues. CDR3 bases: TGCGCCAGCAGCCAAGGGGACAGGGGCTCTGGGGCCAACGTCCTGACTTTC. Amino acids: CASSQGDRGSGANVLTF.

The CDR3 region has the DNA TGTGCCAGCTCACTACCCGACAGGGACAATGAGCAGTTCTTC. This sequence encodes CASSLPDRDNEQFF. The V call is TRBV18, the J call TRBJ2-1; the match to TRBD1 covers 7 bases. This CDR3 spans 14 amino acids. V shed 4 bases, J shed 5 bases, and the junction held 5 bases outside the gene matches. CDR1 is KGHSH and CDR2 is LQKENI in the germline V gene.

This clone was picked up a small number of times. V is TRBV27 and J is TRBJ2-7, with a tentative D call TRBD2 (5 bases). The V gene lost 0 bases and the J gene lost 7 bases, with 13 bases spanning the gap. The V gene's germline CDR1 is MNHEY and CDR2 SMNVEV (reference sequence). CDR3 length: 14 amino acids. The CDR3 is CASSLSTTPGEQYF. The CDR3 DNA follows: TGTGCCAGCAGTTTATCGACGACTCCGGGAGAGCAGTACTTC.

The chain carries TRBV19 and TRBJ2-1; D is unresolved. CDR1 LNHDA and CDR2 SQIVND come from the germline V gene (reference sequence). V was shortened by 5 bases and J by 3 bases, with 8 bases between the two germline ends. CDR3 length: 13 amino acids. The CDR3, as DNA: TGTGCCAGTAGTCATGGCAACTACAATGAGCAGTTCTTC. Protein sequence: CASSHGNYNEQFF.

The rearrangement joins TRBV6-6 to TRBJ2-7, with D maybe TRBD1 (5 bases). V dropped 7 bases and J dropped 4 bases, with 14 bases sitting between them. The CDR3 runs 13 residues. Germline loops: CDR1 MNHNY, CDR2 SVGAGI (reference sequence). CDR3 in amino acids: CASKVGTGYEQYF. In DNA, the CDR3 is TGTGCCAGCAAAGTTGGCACAGGTTACGAGCAGTACTTC.

The chain is built from TRBV7-9 and TRBJ2-7; possible D gene TRBD2, 6 bases. CDR3 size: 16 residues. The ends were cut back, 3 bases at V and 4 bases at J, with 19 bases in the middle. Germline-derived CDR1 and CDR2 are SEHNR and FQNEAQ (reference sequence). CDR3 DNA: TGTGCCAGCAGCTTTGGTTTAGCGGCCGGGGGTTACGAGCAGTACTTC. This codes for CASSFGLAAGGYEQYF. The full variable domain, completed using reference TRBV7-9 and TRBJ2-7, is DTGVSQNPRHKITKRGQNVTFRCDPISEHNRLYWYRQTLGQGPEFLTYFQNEAQLEKSRLLSDRFSAERPKGSFSTLEIQRTEQGDSAMYLCASSFGLAAGGYEQYFGPGTRLTVT.

CDR3: CASSQGWTAGLAGGPDTGELFF. CDR3 nucleotides: TGCGCCAGCAGCCAAGGGTGGACGGCGGGACTAGCGGGAGGGCCAGATACCGGGGAGCTGTTTTTT. This chain joins TRBV4-3 and TRBJ2-2; 16 bases match TRBD2. The CDR3 is 22 amino acids. With 1 base clipped from V and 5 bases from J, the junction kept 16 bases outside the gene matches. Germline V gene data show CDR1 as LGHNA and CDR2 as YSLEER.

The table lists this clone with a count of one. The rearrangement links TRBV29-1 to TRBJ2-2; D remains ambiguous. Trimming left V 7 bases short and J 3 bases short, with 9 bases between. The germline V gene has CDR1 SQVTM and CDR2 ANQGSEA. This CDR3 region has 12 residues. In DNA, the CDR3 is TGCAGCGGACTCTTTTACACCGGGGAGCTGTTTTTT. Encoded protein: CSGLFYTGELFF.